The 21 T cell receptor beta chains presented below share a single source sample, sequenced in a study of shared clonotypes between healthy human individuals. The protocol was immunoSEQ multiplex PCR, while the TCRdb copy is restricted to in-frame clones and leaves out a portion. The table includes 300,000 or so clones, around 74% detected once. Sequences were obtained from memory CD4+ T cells sorted from blood. Described subset: CD45RA-negative fraction. These receptors were obtained from a young man in good health.

V and J are TRBV2 and TRBJ2-3, with D perhaps TRBD2 (6 bases). Trimming shortened V by 8 bases and J by 2 bases, and 8 bases separated the two germline ends. Per germline, CDR1 SNHLY and CDR2 FYNNEI. The CDR3 consists of 12 residues. The DNA for the CDR3 is TGTGCCAGCGGCGGGATCACAGATACGCAGTATTTT. This translates into CASGGITDTQYF.

V usage is TRBV7-2 and J usage is TRBJ2-7; D might be TRBD1 (5 bases). The V gene's germline CDR1 is SGHTA and CDR2 FQGNSA. The CDR3 extends over 13 amino acids. Trimming pared 4 bases from V and 0 bases from J, leaving 7 bases between. This chain's CDR3 is CASSSRASYEQYF. In DNA form, the CDR3 reads TGTGCCAGCAGCTCCAGGGCCTCCTACGAGCAGTACTTC.

This clone was picked up one time. The chain uses TRBV19 and TRBJ2-1, with 11 bases fitting TRBD2. J lost 2 bases, V lost 7 bases, and 13 bases had no gene match. The germline V gene has CDR1 LNHDA and CDR2 SQIVND (reference sequence). This CDR3 region has 18 residues. CDR3 amino acids: CASTRASGRPIPYNEQFF. The CDR3 region has the DNA TGTGCCAGTACCCGGGCTAGCGGGAGGCCAATACCCTACAATGAGCAGTTCTTC.

The chain links TRBV11-3 to TRBJ2-1; unclear D gene. CDR1 and CDR2 from the germline V gene are SGHNT and YENEEA. Deletions cut 0 bases from V and 6 bases from J, with 6 bases between. The CDR3 extends over 13 amino acids. CDR3 protein: CASSLEGFNEQFF. The DNA of the CDR3 is TGTGCCAGCAGCTTAGAAGGGTTCAATGAGCAGTTCTTC.

The chain links TRBV25-1 to TRBJ2-1; D possibly corresponds to TRBD2 (5 bases). CDR1 is MGHDK, CDR2 SYGVNS, per germline. V was cut by 11 bases and J by 0 bases, with 11 bases left in between. The CDR3 covers 13 residues. The CDR3 bases are TGTGCCTGCGGGCAGGTCTCCTACAATGAGCAGTTCTTC. It codes for CACGQVSYNEQFF.

This clone came up a few times. One end of the junction fails to match germline, which may point to a read error. The chain couples TRBV11-2 to TRBJ1-2; 7 positions agree with TRBD1. Germline V gene data show CDR1 as SGHAT and CDR2 as FQNNGV. This CDR3 has 12 residues. CDR3 nucleotides: TGTGCCAGCAGCTTAGATCGGCCAGGGGGTTTCTTC. Its protein is CASSLDRPGGFF.

This chain uses TRBV28 with TRBJ1-5, with D perhaps TRBD1 (6 bases). Germline V gene data show CDR1 as MDHEN and CDR2 as SYDVKM. The CDR3 is 17 residues long. Trimming cost V 8 bases and J 0 bases, with 20 bases left between them. DNA of the CDR3: TGTGCCAGCTTCCGTCGGACAGCCAGCTATAGCAATCAGCCCCAGCATTTT. It codes for CASFRRTASYSNQPQHF. Supplemented by reference TRBV28 and TRBJ1-5, the full variable domain reads DVKVTQSSRYLVKRTGEKVFLECVQDMDHENMFWYRQDPGLGLRLIYFSYDVKMKEKGDIPEGYSVSREKKERFSLILESASTNQTSMYLCASFRRTASYSNQPQHFGDGTRLSIL.

The chain uses TRBV6-5 and TRBJ2-7; TRBD1 aligns across 7 bases. This CDR3 comprises 13 residues. CDR1 MNHEY and CDR2 SVGAGI come from the germline V gene. V was clipped by 7 bases and J by 3 bases; unmatched bases: 6. CDR3 residues: CASKRQGVYEQYF. The CDR3 bases are TGTGCCAGCAAGCGACAGGGAGTCTACGAGCAGTACTTC.

This rearrangement joins TRBV14 to TRBJ1-1, with no clear D. Germline V CDR1 and CDR2: SGHDN, FVKESK. The CDR3 totals 14 residues. V lost 7 bases, J lost 5 bases, and 17 bases lay in between. The CDR3 loop reads CASTLLQIATEAFF. The CDR3 DNA sequence: TGTGCCAGCACCCTCTTACAGATAGCGACTGAAGCTTTCTTT.

This clone has just one count. This chain connects TRBV5-4 to TRBJ2-3; unclear D gene. Trimming stripped 5 bases from V and 3 bases from J, with 7 bases between. In germline, CDR1 is SGHNT, CDR2 YYREEE (reference sequence). The CDR3 runs to 12 residues. The CDR3: CASSPETDTQYF. The CDR3 DNA sequence: TGTGCCAGCAGTCCTGAGACAGATACGCAGTATTTT.

CDR3 DNA: TGTGCCAGCAGCCCCAGGACAGGGAACGGGAACTCCTACGAGCAGTACTTC. It specifies CASSPRTGNGNSYEQYF. The chain has TRBV7-2 and TRBJ2-7; 8 bases fit TRBD1. This CDR3 is 17 amino acids long. V gave up 5 bases and J gave up 0 bases; unmatched junction bases: 12. CDR1 and CDR2 (germline): SGHTA, FQGNSA.

This clone showed up just a few times. The rearrangement uses TRBV29-1 and TRBJ2-1, with D perhaps TRBD2 (7 bases). This CDR3 spans 15 amino acids. V gave up 4 bases and J gave up 2 bases, with 15 bases separating them. The germline V gene encodes CDR1 SQVTM and CDR2 ANQGSEA. The CDR3 DNA is TGCAGCGTTGCTGGGGGGGGCAGTCCCTACAATGAGCAGTTCTTC. It codes for CSVAGGGSPYNEQFF.

This rearrangement joins TRBV28 to TRBJ1-3; D is uncertain. CDR3 length equals 15 residues. Between the trimmed V and J ends, which lost 8 bases and 0 bases, there was a span of 14 bases. Per the germline V gene, CDR1 is MDHEN and CDR2 is SYDVKM. The CDR3 region has the DNA TGTGCCAGCGTAACCGGGTTGAGCTCTGGAAACACCATATATTTT. This gives the protein CASVTGLSSGNTIYF.

V gene TRBV5-1 combines with J gene TRBJ2-5; weak D call: TRBD1 (6 bases). V was shortened by 4 bases and J by 3 bases, with 13 bases between the two germline ends. This CDR3 is 14 amino acids long. CDR1 is SGHRS, CDR2 YFSETQ, per germline. In nucleotides, the CDR3 is TGCGCCAGCAGCGAGGGACACGCTAAAGAGACCCAGTACTTC. This encodes CASSEGHAKETQYF.

This clone appeared once. The J gene is TRBJ1-3, the V gene TRBV5-1; 8 nucleotides line up with TRBD1. CDR1 SGHRS and CDR2 YFSETQ come from the germline V gene. The junction had 4 bases not matched to a gene; V was cut back by 5 bases and J by 3 bases. This CDR3 is built from 14 residues. In DNA, the CDR3 is TGCGCCAGCAGTAAGACAGGGGATGGAAACACCATATATTTT. This sequence encodes CASSKTGDGNTIYF.

The chain employs TRBV27 and TRBJ1-2; TRBD1 agrees at 10 bases. CDR3 size: 15 residues. J lost 4 bases, V lost 3 bases, and 5 bases had no gene match. CDR1 and CDR2 (germline): MNHEY, SMNVEV (reference sequence). Here the CDR3 reads CASSFDRTGGYGYTF. The DNA of the CDR3 is TGTGCCAGCAGTTTCGATCGGACAGGGGGCTATGGCTACACCTTC.

The V call is TRBV5-5, the J call TRBJ1-1, with TRBD1 as a possible D gene (5 bases). The CDR3 runs to 15 residues. The germline V gene encodes CDR1 SGHKS and CDR2 YYEKEE (reference sequence). V lost 3 bases and J lost 5, with 17 bases in between. This chain's CDR3 is CASSWEGRMRTEAFF. The CDR3 coding sequence is TGTGCCAGCAGCTGGGAGGGGCGGATGAGAACTGAAGCTTTCTTT.

Only one count was recorded for this clone. A much larger clone differs by one base, so this may be a read error. The chain recombines TRBV11-2 with TRBJ2-7, with unresolved D. From germline, CDR1 is SGHAT and CDR2 FQNNGV. Trimming removed 5 bases at V and 3 bases at J, with 11 bases between. The CDR3 spans 13 residues. The CDR3 nucleotides read TGTGCCAGCAGCCTTCCTTTGGGCTACGAGCAGTACTTC. Translating it yields CASSLPLGYEQYF. The full variable domain, with the rest looked up from reference TRBV11-2 and TRBJ2-7, is EAGVAQSPRYKIIEKRQSVAFWCNPISGHATLYWYQQILGQGPKLLIQFQNNGVVDDSQLPKDRFSAERLKGVDSTLKIQPAKLEDSAVYLCASSLPLGYEQYFGPGTRLTVT.

This chain joins TRBV7-2 and TRBJ2-1; the D gene is possibly TRBD1 (6 bases). V lost 5 bases, J lost 1 base, and 12 bases lay in between. Germline values: CDR1 SGHTA, CDR2 FQGNSA. The CDR3 has 15 amino acids. The CDR3 coding sequence is TGTGCCAGCAGCCGGGACAACCCTTCCTACAATGAGCAGTTCTTC. It yields the protein CASSRDNPSYNEQFF. Using reference TRBV7-2 and TRBJ2-1 for the parts outside the CDR3, the full variable domain is GAGVSQSPSNKVTEKGKDVELRCDPISGHTALYWYRQSLGQGLEFLIYFQGNSAPDKSGLPSDRFSAERTGGSVSTLTIQRTQQEDSAVYLCASSRDNPSYNEQFFGPGTRLTVL.

This clone has just a few counts. This chain joins TRBV18 and TRBJ1-5; 10 bases agree with TRBD1. After removal of 2 bases from V and 5 bases from J, the junction contained 3 bases not matched to a gene. This CDR3 is built from 15 residues. Germline assignment: CDR1 KGHSH and CDR2 LQKENI. The CDR3 nucleotides are TGTGCCAGCTCACCATGGACAGGGGGTGATCAGCCCCAGCATTTT. Translated, it gives CASSPWTGGDQPQHF.

This chain links TRBV27 with TRBJ2-3; D is unclear. Trimming took off 10 bases at V and 5 bases at J, with 16 bases between the two ends. Germline CDR1 is MNHEY and CDR2 is SMNVEV (reference sequence). The CDR3 consists of 13 residues. The DNA for the CDR3 is TGTGCCACCCGGACCGCTATGGGAGATACGCAGTATTTT. This gives the protein CATRTAMGDTQYF.